This passage covers 20 T cell receptor beta chains from one sample sequenced in a study of naive CD8 T cells in extremely preterm neonates. Some clones are missing from TCRdb's copy, which holds only in-frame ones; the method was immunoSEQ multiplex PCR. This table has 7,000 or so clones, about 98% appearing once. Sequenced material: naive CD8+ T cells from blood. The receptors here all came from a human donor in good health.

This clone was seen once. CDR3 residues: CASSIDKVAYTF. In DNA form, the CDR3 reads TGTGCCAGTAGTATTGACAAAGTGGCATACACCTTC. The gene calls are TRBV19 and TRBJ1-2; D remains ambiguous. This CDR3 region has 12 residues. Germline lookup yields CDR1 LNHDA and CDR2 SQIVND (reference sequence). Trimming stripped 3 bases from V and 11 bases from J, with 13 bases between.

This chain connects TRBV14 to TRBJ1-1; possible D gene TRBD1, 6 bases. This CDR3 is built from 17 residues. The V end was cut by 4 bases, the J end by 0 bases, with 18 bases between. Germline V gene data show CDR1 as SGHDN and CDR2 as FVKESK. In nucleotides, the CDR3 is TGTGCCAGCAGCCTACATGCAGGGGTGGGATTGAACACTGAAGCTTTCTTT. Translation gives CASSLHAGVGLNTEAFF.

The rearrangement links TRBV7-9 to TRBJ2-2, with unresolved D. CDR1 is SEHNR, CDR2 FQNEAQ, per germline (reference sequence). This CDR3 is built from 15 residues. V was clipped by 5 bases and J by 7 bases, with 17 bases between them. The CDR3 spells CASSPPEFVLGELFF. DNA for the CDR3: TGTGCCAGCAGCCCCCCGGAGTTCGTTCTCGGGGAGCTGTTTTTT.

The genes are TRBV4-1 and TRBJ2-2; a weak D match, TRBD2 (5 bases). Germline V gene sequence: CDR1 MGHRA, CDR2 YSYEKL. CDR3 length: 16 residues. Trimming took off 5 bases at V and 0 bases at J, with 13 bases between the two ends. CDR3 bases: TGCGCCAGCAGCGGCAGCCCAGCGGCGAACACCGGGGAGCTGTTTTTT. This translates into CASSGSPAANTGELFF.

The V and J genes are TRBV4-1 and TRBJ1-5, with D tentatively TRBD1 (5 bases). Trimming took 3 bases from V and 5 from J, leaving 14 bases between them. Germline V gene lookup returns CDR1 MGHRA and CDR2 YSYEKL. This CDR3 spans 15 amino acids. DNA for the CDR3: TGCGCCAGCAGCCAGTCTATAGGGGTGGATCAGCCCCAGCATTTT. It yields the protein CASSQSIGVDQPQHF.

The J gene is TRBJ2-2, the V gene TRBV19; no clear D gene. This CDR3 has 12 amino acids. Germline V gives CDR1 LNHDA, CDR2 SQIVND (reference sequence). Trimming left V 9 bases short and J 4 bases short, with 9 bases between. CDR3: CASDSGTGELFF. In DNA form, the CDR3 reads TGTGCCAGCGACTCCGGCACCGGGGAGCTGTTTTTT.

This clone occurred once. The V and J genes are TRBV6-5 and TRBJ1-6; no reliable D call. CDR1 MNHEY and CDR2 SVGAGI come from the germline V gene. CDR3 length: 15 amino acids. V was cut by 5 bases and J by 7 bases, with 15 bases left in between. CDR3 nucleotide sequence: TGTGCCAGCAGTGCCAGCTCGGGGTACAATTCACCCCTCCACTTT. Its protein is CASSASSGYNSPLHF.

V and J are TRBV9 and TRBJ1-1; perhaps TRBD1 as D (6 bases). Deletions cut 3 bases from V and 4 bases from J, with 16 bases between. Germline V gene sequence: CDR1 SGDLS, CDR2 YYNGEE. The CDR3 has 15 amino acids. The CDR3 nucleotides read TGTGCCAGCAGCGCAAGGGACGGACAGACCACTGAAGCTTTCTTT. Protein sequence: CASSARDGQTTEAFF.

The rearrangement uses TRBV5-6 and TRBJ2-7; tentative D call: TRBD2 (6 bases). Germline CDR1 SGHDT, CDR2 YYEEEE. V was cut by 6 bases and J by 3 bases, with 7 bases left in between. The CDR3 loop spans 11 amino acids. This chain's CDR3 is CASNGGYEQYF. The CDR3 bases are TGTGCCAGCAACGGGGGCTACGAGCAGTACTTC.

The rearrangement uses TRBV5-4 and TRBJ1-2, with a tentative D call TRBD1 (5 bases). This CDR3 contains 14 residues. CDR1 and CDR2 from the germline V gene are SGHNT and YYREEE (reference sequence). V shed 2 bases and J shed 4 bases, with 12 bases lying between them. The CDR3 sequence: CASSFGRAAYGYTF. In nucleotides, the CDR3 is TGTGCCAGCAGCTTCGGCAGGGCGGCCTATGGCTACACCTTC.

This chain's CDR3 is CAWKGGGAPRYNEQFF. Here the CDR3 DNA reads TGTGCCTGGAAAGGCGGGGGGGCCCCCCGCTACAATGAGCAGTTCTTC. This rearrangement joins TRBV30 to TRBJ2-1, with 9 bases aligning to TRBD2. The CDR3 has 16 residues. Looked up from germline, CDR1 is GTSNPN and CDR2 is SVGIG (reference sequence). V was pared by 4 bases and J by 3 bases, with 10 bases of the junction left unmatched.

The chain employs TRBV7-3 and TRBJ1-2, with 9 positions matching TRBD1. This CDR3 is 17 amino acids long. The germline V gene encodes CDR1 SGHTA and CDR2 FQGTGA. The J segment lost 1 base and the V segment lost 5 bases, leaving 11 bases of the junction unmatched. The CDR3: CASSESPGTGINYGYTF. Written as DNA, the CDR3 is TGTGCCAGCAGCGAGTCCCCCGGGACAGGGATTAACTATGGCTACACCTTC.

This rearrangement joins TRBV5-4 to TRBJ2-5; TRBD2 matches 16 bases. The germline V gene encodes CDR1 SGHNT and CDR2 YYREEE (reference sequence). Germline trimming cut 5 bases from V and 3 bases from J; bases unmatched to any gene: 4. This CDR3 spans 16 amino acids. CDR3: CASSSGTSGGEETQYF. CDR3 DNA sequence: TGTGCCAGCAGTTCCGGGACTAGCGGGGGGGAAGAGACCCAGTACTTC.

This clone has just one count. The chain employs TRBV19 and TRBJ1-2; 7 nucleotides line up with TRBD1. CDR3 length: 14 amino acids. J was trimmed by 6 bases and V by 7 bases; bases with no gene match: 11. Germline CDR1 is LNHDA and CDR2 is SQIVND (reference sequence). CDR3 DNA: TGTGCCAGTAACGCCCCGGACAGGTTGGATGGCTACACCTTC. It encodes CASNAPDRLDGYTF.

The CDR3 sequence is CASSVVGRPNSGNTIYF. The CDR3, as DNA: TGTGCCAGCAGCGTAGTGGGGCGGCCGAACTCTGGAAACACCATATATTTT. This chain links TRBV9 with TRBJ1-3; possibly TRBD1 for D (5 bases). The V gene's germline CDR1 is SGDLS and CDR2 YYNGEE. V gave up 0 bases and J gave up 0 bases, with 13 bases separating them. CDR3 length equals 17 residues.

The rearrangement links TRBV15 to TRBJ2-2; D might be TRBD1 (5 bases). This CDR3 contains 12 residues. Germline V gene data show CDR1 as LNHNV and CDR2 as YYDKDF (reference sequence). V lost 10 bases, J lost 6 bases, and 12 bases lay in between. CDR3 loop: CAIRDSPGELFF. Written as DNA, the CDR3 is TGTGCCATCCGAGACAGCCCCGGGGAGCTGTTTTTT.

V and J are TRBV27 and TRBJ1-1, with D possibly matching TRBD1 (6 bases). CDR1 and CDR2 from the germline V gene are MNHEY and SMNVEV (reference sequence). The CDR3 sequence is 13 residues long. V was clipped by 5 bases and J by 6 bases, with 13 bases between them. The CDR3 DNA follows: TGTGCCAGCAGTGCCAGGGGATGGGCTGAAGCTTTCTTT. Its protein product is CASSARGWAEAFF.

This chain connects TRBV4-2 to TRBJ2-4; D gene unclear. The CDR3 consists of 15 residues. Germline values: CDR1 LGHNA, CDR2 YNFKEQ. V gave up 0 bases and J gave up 2 bases, with 8 bases separating them. CDR3 coding DNA: TGTGCCAGCAGCCAAGAAGCCCTTCCCAAAAACATTCAGTACTTC. This gives the protein CASSQEALPKNIQYF.

V usage is TRBV27 and J usage is TRBJ2-1, with TRBD2 matching 13 bases. V was clipped by 4 bases and J by 5 bases; unmatched bases: 8. Per germline, CDR1 MNHEY and CDR2 SMNVEV (reference sequence). This CDR3 region has 17 residues. As DNA, the CDR3 is TGTGCCAGCAGTTCGGGACTAGCGGGGTCGGTTAACAATGAGCAGTTCTTC. Residues: CASSSGLAGSVNNEQFF.

V usage is TRBV5-1 and J usage is TRBJ2-6; the D gene is possibly TRBD1 (6 bases). Germline CDR1 is SGHRS and CDR2 is YFSETQ. This CDR3 contains 15 residues. The V gene lost 2 bases and the J gene lost 8 bases, with 14 bases spanning the gap. CDR3 DNA: TGCGCCAGCAGCTTCACCGGGACAAACCCCAACGTCCTGACTTTC. Translated, it gives CASSFTGTNPNVLTF.